The 18 T cell receptor beta chains presented below share a single source sample, sequenced in a study of blood T cells in healthy people across ages. Through a sample-barcoded 5' primer and a J-beta primer mix, a second PCR was run for about 6 to 11 cycles. In TCRdb, the 5' RACE reads were re-called with MiXCR into one record per CDR3 protein. The table records 750,000 to 850,000 distinct CDR3 sequences, 20% to 30% of them present only once. This sample also belongs to another study, concerning T cells of mothers and their children.

The source material was blood. Every receptor here comes from a boy between 5 and 17 years old in good health.

The genes are TRBV12-3 or TRBV12-4 and TRBJ2-7; D gene ambiguous. The V and J ends lost 4 bases and 2 bases respectively, with 12 bases between them. CDR3 length: 14 amino acids. CDR3: CASSSPVNAYEQYV. The DNA of the CDR3 is TGTGCCAGCAGTTCCCCGGTCAACGCCTACGAGCAGTACGTC.

This clonotype was counted ten times or more. The chain has TRBV15 and TRBJ2-5; possible D gene TRBD1, 6 bases. CDR3 length: 13 amino acids. Germline V lookup: CDR1 LNHNV, CDR2 YYDKDF (reference sequence). Trimming pared 0 bases from V and 4 bases from J, leaving 6 bases between. The CDR3 DNA is TGTGCCACCAGCAGAGACAGGGGAGAGACCCAGTACTTC. It translates to CATSRDRGETQYF.

The chain recombines TRBV5-1 with TRBJ1-2; 8 bases map to TRBD1. Germline trimming cut 0 bases from V and 4 bases from J; bases unmatched to any gene: 5. The CDR3 extends over 15 amino acids. CDR1 and CDR2 (germline): SGHRS, YFSETQ. CDR3 sequence: CASSLGDRTSYGYTF. In nucleotides, the CDR3 is TGCGCCAGCAGCTTGGGGGACAGGACCTCCTATGGCTACACCTTC.

This clonotype turned up a few times. This CDR3 reads CSARDLGSSKANTGELFF. The DNA of the CDR3 is TGCAGTGCTAGAGATCTGGGTAGCAGTAAGGCGAACACCGGGGAGCTGTTTTTT. J is TRBJ2-2 and V is TRBV20-1; D remains ambiguous. Germline assignment: CDR1 DFQATT and CDR2 SNEGSKA (reference sequence). This CDR3 comprises 18 residues. Trimming cost V 0 bases and J 0 bases, with 17 bases left between them.

This clonotype was detected ten times or more. This chain joins TRBV7-9 and TRBJ2-5; TRBD1 is a possible D gene (5 bases). Trimming took 1 base from V and 5 from J, leaving 14 bases between them. Germline V gives CDR1 SEHNR, CDR2 FQNEAQ (reference sequence). CDR3 length: 15 residues. The CDR3 DNA reads TGTGCCAGCAGCTTAGAATTGACAGTTGGGGAGACCCAGTACTTC. This translates into CASSLELTVGETQYF.

The rearrangement joins TRBV7-2 to TRBJ1-2; no clear D. The V and J ends lost 5 bases and 7 bases respectively, with 8 bases between them. The CDR3 loop spans 11 amino acids. Germline CDR1 and CDR2: SGHTA and FQGNSA. This CDR3 reads CASSLSIGYTF. The DNA of the CDR3 is TGTGCCAGCAGCCTGTCCATTGGCTACACCTTC.

This clonotype has a handful of counts. The CDR3 here is CASSPPVDTYEQYF. As DNA, the CDR3 is TGTGCCAGCTCACCACCTGTCGACACGTACGAGCAGTACTTC. This rearrangement joins TRBV18 to TRBJ2-7; D not resolved. This CDR3 spans 14 amino acids. Per germline, CDR1 KGHSH and CDR2 LQKENI. With 0 bases removed from V and 4 bases from J, the gap between germline ends came to 10 bases. Drawing the rest from reference TRBV18 and TRBJ2-7, the complete variable domain is NAGVMQNPRHLVRRRGQEARLRCSPMKGHSHVYWYRQLPEEGLKFMVYLQKENIIDESGMPKERFSAEFPKEGPSILRIQQVVRGDSAAYFCASSPPVDTYEQYFGPGTRLTVT.

This clonotype was seen repeatedly, ten times or more. V gene TRBV12-3 or TRBV12-4 combines with J gene TRBJ2-7, with 7 bases identical to TRBD1. This CDR3 region has 15 residues. V shed 3 bases, J shed 3 bases, and the junction held 8 bases outside the gene matches. In DNA form, the CDR3 reads TGTGCCAGCAGTTTCGGACCGGGACAGCTCTACGAGCAGTACTTC. This translates into CASSFGPGQLYEQYF.

The V gene is TRBV2, the J gene TRBJ1-5; a weak D match, TRBD1 (6 bases). The germline gives CDR1 SNHLY, CDR2 FYNNEI. CDR3 length: 15 residues. Trimming pared 5 bases from V and 0 bases from J, leaving 11 bases between. In DNA form, the CDR3 reads TGTGCCAGCAGTCCAGGGGCGGCTAGCAATCAGCCCCAGCATTTT. Its protein is CASSPGAASNQPQHF.

The chain recombines TRBV29-1 with TRBJ2-5, with 7 bases that match TRBD1. J was trimmed by 1 base and V by 2 bases; bases with no gene match: 1. This CDR3 is 13 amino acids long. Germline CDR1 and CDR2: SQVTM and ANQGSEA. The CDR3 is CSVERGPQETQYF. In DNA, the CDR3 is TGCAGCGTTGAAAGGGGGCCCCAAGAGACCCAGTACTTC. The full variable domain, with the rest looked up from reference TRBV29-1 and TRBJ2-5, is SAVISQKPSRDICQRGTSLTIQCQVDSQVTMMFWYRQQPGQSLTLIATANQGSEATYESGFVIDKFPISRPNLTFSTLTVSNMSPEDSSIYLCSVERGPQETQYFGPGTRLLVL.

V usage is TRBV7-2 and J usage is TRBJ2-7; no clear D. The closer fit of TRBJ2-5 to the DNA end suggests the J call may be wrong. From germline, CDR1 is SGHTA and CDR2 FQGNSA. The CDR3 extends over 11 amino acids. Here the CDR3 DNA reads TGTGCCAGCAGTTTTCAGCAGACCCAGTACTTC. Translated: CASSFQQTQYF.

The genes are TRBV12-3 or TRBV12-4 and TRBJ1-1, with D unresolved. The V end was cut by 6 bases, the J end by 0 bases, with 8 bases between. This CDR3 is built from 13 residues. The CDR3 spells CASSIAVNTEAFF. CDR3 bases: TGTGCCAGCAGCATTGCGGTGAACACTGAAGCTTTCTTT.

The V gene is TRBV29-1, the J gene TRBJ2-3, with 8 bases lining up with TRBD2. The V and J ends lost 4 bases and 5 bases, in that order; junction bases with no gene match: 17. The CDR3 is made up of 17 amino acids. Germline V CDR1 and CDR2: SQVTM, ANQGSEA. This CDR3 is CSVVRVPGLVMGDTQYF. CDR3 DNA: TGCAGCGTTGTGAGGGTCCCGGGACTAGTAATGGGAGATACGCAGTATTTT.

The chain joins TRBV30 to TRBJ2-5; D may be TRBD1 (6 bases). The DNA end lines up better with TRBJ2-1; the J call may be wrong. The CDR3 is 13 amino acids. Germline CDR1 is GTSNPN and CDR2 is SVGIG (reference sequence). The CDR3 DNA follows: TGTGCCTGGAGTGCCGGCAGGGGAAGTGAGCAGTTCTTC. Translating gives CAWSAGRGSEQFF.

A few counts support this clonotype. The CDR3 loop reads CASSLGFGGNTEAFF. The CDR3 bases are TGTGCCAGCAGTTTAGGGTTTGGGGGGAACACTGAAGCTTTCTTT. The rearrangement uses TRBV27 and TRBJ1-1; possibly TRBD1 for D (5 bases). Germline CDR1 is MNHEY and CDR2 is SMNVEV (reference sequence). The length of the CDR3 is 15 residues. Between the trimmed V and J ends, which lost 2 bases and 1 base, there was a span of 11 bases.

There are many counts of this clonotype. V is TRBV7-8 and J is TRBJ2-1; possibly TRBD1 or TRBD2 for D (5 bases each). The V gene's germline CDR1 is SGHVS and CDR2 FQNEAQ. This CDR3 has 18 amino acids. Trimming removed 1 base from V and 1 base from J, with 17 bases in between. The DNA of the CDR3 is TGTGCCAGCAGCTTAGGCGCCGTAAAGGGGAGTTCCTACAATGAGCAGTTCTTC. This sequence encodes CASSLGAVKGSSYNEQFF.

V usage is TRBV4-1 and J usage is TRBJ2-7; D is possibly TRBD2 (6 bases). This CDR3 comprises 15 residues. The germline CDR1 and CDR2 sequences are MGHRA and YSYEKL. The germline V and J ends were trimmed by 4 bases and 3 bases, with 16 bases remaining between them. The CDR3 loop is CASSPGGIGGYEQYF. CDR3 DNA sequence: TGCGCCAGCAGCCCCGGGGGTATTGGGGGCTACGAGCAGTACTTC.

This clonotype was observed once. V gene TRBV5-1 combines with J gene TRBJ1-2, with a possible D match to TRBD1 (5 bases). Trimming took off 4 bases at V and 0 bases at J, with 22 bases between the two ends. This CDR3 region has 18 residues. Germline V lookup: CDR1 SGHRS, CDR2 YFSETQ. CDR3 amino acids: CASSPTLAGPTSNYGYTF. DNA for the CDR3: TGCGCCAGCAGCCCGACACTCGCGGGGCCCACTTCTAACTATGGCTACACCTTC.